A selection of T cell receptor beta chains follows, all from one sample in a study of T cells in Graves' hyperthyroidism and ophthalmopathy. TCRdb called the multiplex PCR reads again in MiXCR, with one record for every CDR3 protein. The sample has 540,000 or so distinct CDR3 sequences; around a sixth are singletons. Sequencing was done on a sample of blood. These receptors all stem from a woman in her thirties with Graves' hyperthyroidism. Each CDR3 is given with its conserved first and last residue. Fields, in order: D gene, clone size, V gene, J gene, CDR3 length, CDR3 DNA, CDR3 protein. A D gene is named only where the DNA matches it firmly. Expanded clones are given a class, and other clones once, few, many or no size at all.

TRBD2,.,TRBV4-1,TRBJ2-1,16,TGCGCCAGCAGCCAAGAACCTAGCGGATCCTACAATGAGCAGTTCTTC,CASSQEPSGSYNEQFF
.,.,TRBV3-1,TRBJ1-2,12,TGTGCCAGCAGCCAATTGGACTATGGCTACACCTTC,CASSQLDYGYTF
.,few,TRBV4-1,TRBJ2-1,16,TGCGCCAGCAGCCAAGTTGATATGGTAACCTACAATGAGCAGTTCTTC,CASSQVDMVTYNEQFF
.,.,TRBV27,TRBJ1-5,15,TGTGCCAGCAGTTTTGCAGCGAATAGCAATCAGCCCCAGCATTTT,CASSFAANSNQPQHF
TRBD2,many,TRBV7-2,TRBJ2-1,16,TGTGCCAGCAGCTTTCGGCTAGCGGGAGCGTACAATGAGCAGTTCTTC,CASSFRLAGAYNEQFF
TRBD1,.,TRBV6-1,TRBJ2-2,16,TGTGCCAGCAGTAAGCCGGGACAGGAGGACACCGGGGAGCTGTTTTTT,CASSKPGQEDTGELFF
TRBD1,.,TRBV20-1,TRBJ1-4,14,TGCAGTGCTAGAGATAGTAGGGGGCGAGGAAAACTGTTTTTT,CSARDSRGRGKLFF
.,.,TRBV12-5,TRBJ2-1,12,TGTGCTAGTGGTTTGTCTTACAATGAGCAGTTCTTC,CASGLSYNEQFF
TRBD2,many,TRBV11-2,TRBJ2-1,18,TGTGCCAGCAGCTTAGGGCGGGGGACTAATTCGGGGTCGGATGAGCAGTTCTTC,CASSLGRGTNSGSDEQFF
TRBD2,.,TRBV11-3,TRBJ2-1,17,TGTGCCAGCAGCTTAACTAGCGGGGGGGGGCGGTGGAATGAGCAGTTCTTC,CASSLTSGGGRWNEQFF
.,many,TRBV6-2/TRBV6-3,TRBJ2-1,15,TGTGCCAGCCTTCCAGGGCCTCACTCCTACAATGAGCAGTTCTTC,CASLPGPHSYNEQFF
TRBD2,few,TRBV7-9,TRBJ2-1,14,TGTGCCAGCGCGAGCGGGAGCTCCTACAATGAGCAGTTCTTC,CASASGSSYNEQFF
TRBD2,many,TRBV10-3,TRBJ2-7,16,TGTGCCATCAGCCCCCTGGGACTAGCGGGAGACTACGAGCAGTACTTC,CAISPLGLAGDYEQYF
.,.,TRBV6-1,TRBJ2-1,20,TGTGCCAGCAGTGAAGCGGCCCGAGGAGGGAGAGGGAGGTCTAGCAATGAGCAGTTCTTC,CASSEAARGGRGRSSNEQFF
TRBD2,many,TRBV7-2,TRBJ2-7,15,TGTGCCAGCAGCTCCTCCGGACTAGCGATGTACGAGCAGTACTTC,CASSSSGLAMYEQYF
TRBD2,many,TRBV7-2,TRBJ2-2,14,TGTGCCAGCAGCCCGGGACTAGCCACCGGGGAGCTGTTTTTT,CASSPGLATGELFF
.,many,TRBV12-3/TRBV12-4,TRBJ1-1,14,TGTGCCAGCAGTTTGGAACAGGGAACGACTGAAGCTTTCTTT,CASSLEQGTTEAFF
.,many,TRBV30,TRBJ1-1,11,TGTGCCTGGAGTACATCCAATGAAGCTTTCTTT,CAWSTSNEAFF
.,.,TRBV4-3,TRBJ1-1,13,TGCGCCAGCAGCCAAGATCTCCCAGGGGACGCTTTCTTT,CASSQDLPGDAFF
TRBD2,many,TRBV7-9,TRBJ2-3,16,TGTGCCAGCAGCTTAGCATCGGGCGGGAGTGCAGATACGCAGTATTTT,CASSLASGGSADTQYF
TRBD2,few,TRBV7-6,TRBJ2-5,15,TGTGCCAGCAGCTTAGCGCGGGGGGGGGAAGAGACCCAGTACTTC,CASSLARGGEETQYF
.,few,TRBV5-6,TRBJ2-1,13,TGTGCCAGCAGCCGGGACATAGGCAATGAGCAGTTCTTC,CASSRDIGNEQFF
.,many,TRBV6-5,TRBJ2-3,15,TGTGCCAGCAGTTACGGGGCGCTAGCCGCAGATACGCAGTATTTT,CASSYGALAADTQYF
TRBD1,few,TRBV6-6,TRBJ1-4,17,TGTGCCAGCAGTTACCCGACAGGGACATTGGGTAATGAAAAACTGTTTTTT,CASSYPTGTLGNEKLFF
.,.,TRBV28,TRBJ2-7,13,TGTGCCAGCAGTGTCGGGTCTGCCTACGAGCAGTACTTC,CASSVGSAYEQYF
TRBD1,.,TRBV6-6,TRBJ1-5,16,TGTGCCAGCAGTTACTCCCGACAGGGTTACAATCAGCCCCAGCATTTT,CASSYSRQGYNQPQHF
TRBD2,many,TRBV7-9,TRBJ2-1,18,TGTGCCAGCTGCCTTAGCCCTCAACTAGCGGCTAAGTCCCATGAGCAGTTCTTC,CASCLSPQLAAKSHEQFF
.,many,TRBV28,TRBJ2-7,16,TGTGCCAGCAGTTTCGTTCCAGGGAAAAACTCCTACGAGCAGTACTTC,CASSFVPGKNSYEQYF
.,.,TRBV30,TRBJ1-3,16,TGTGCCTGGAGTTCCCCCGGCAGCAACTCTGGAAACACCATATATTTT,CAWSSPGSNSGNTIYF
TRBD2,.,TRBV6-5,TRBJ2-1,15,TGTGCCAGCAGTTACGCTAGCGGGATGAGCTATGAGCAGTTCTTC,CASSYASGMSYEQFF
.,.,TRBV19,TRBJ1-1,15,TGTGCCAGTAGTATCCCAGGGGCTGATTTAACTGAAGCTTTCTTT,CASSIPGADLTEAFF
TRBD1,.,TRBV10-3,TRBJ1-4,14,TGTGCCACGGGACAGCGTGCAACTAATGAAAAACTGTTTTTT,CATGQRATNEKLFF
TRBD2,.,TRBV28,TRBJ2-1,16,TGTGCCAGCAGTTTAGCTAGCGGGACCACCTACAATGAGCAGTTCTTC,CASSLASGTTYNEQFF
.,many,TRBV11-2,TRBJ2-1,14,TGTGCCAGCAGCTACCCATTGGGCGGCAATGAGCAGTTCTTC,CASSYPLGGNEQFF
.,many,TRBV12-5,TRBJ2-2,15,TGTGCTAGTGCCTTGGCGGCAGGACTCGCCGGGGAGCTGTTTTTT,CASALAAGLAGELFF
TRBD1,.,TRBV28,TRBJ1-1,15,TGTGCCAGCAGTACAGGGGATAAAGCGAACACTGAAGCTTTCTTT,CASSTGDKANTEAFF
.,many,TRBV6-2/TRBV6-3,TRBJ2-2,16,TGTGCCAGCAGTTACCTATCACGGCCAACCCCCGGGGAGCTGTTTTTT,CASSYLSRPTPGELFF
.,few,TRBV27,TRBJ2-1,13,TGTGCCAGCAGTTCCCACCTCGGGGGCTGGCAGTTCTTC,CASSSHLGGWQFF
TRBD2,.,TRBV24-1,TRBJ2-1,19,TGTGCCACCAGTGTAACCGGGACTAGCGGGAAGAGCTCCTACAATGAGCAGTTCTTC,CATSVTGTSGKSSYNEQFF
TRBD2,few,TRBV19,TRBJ2-1,14,TGTGCCAGTCGGACTAGCGGGAGGGTCAATGAGCAGTTCTTC,CASRTSGRVNEQFF
TRBD2,many,TRBV12-3/TRBV12-4,TRBJ2-1,15,TGTGCCAGCAGTGACAGACTAGCGGGAGGTGATGAGCAGTTCTTC,CASSDRLAGGDEQFF